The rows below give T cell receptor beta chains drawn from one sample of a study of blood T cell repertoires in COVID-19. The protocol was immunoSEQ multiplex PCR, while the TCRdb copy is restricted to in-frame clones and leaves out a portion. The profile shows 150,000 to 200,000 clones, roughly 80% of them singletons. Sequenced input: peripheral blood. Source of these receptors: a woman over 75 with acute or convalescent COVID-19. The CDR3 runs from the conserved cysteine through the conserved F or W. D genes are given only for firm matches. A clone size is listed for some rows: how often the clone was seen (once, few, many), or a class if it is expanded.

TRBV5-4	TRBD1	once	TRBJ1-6	CASSLAGTDNSPLHF	TGTGCCAGCAGTTTAGCCGGGACAGATAATTCACCCCTCCACTTT
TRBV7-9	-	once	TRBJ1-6	CASSLGQRDNSPLHF	TGTGCCAGCAGCCTTGGACAGCGCGATAATTCACCCCTCCACTTT
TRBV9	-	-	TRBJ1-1	CASSVEGRNTEAFF	TGTGCCAGCAGCGTAGAAGGGAGGAACACTGAAGCTTTCTTT
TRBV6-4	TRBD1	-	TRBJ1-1	CASSSGTGGLNTEAFF	TGTGCCAGCAGCTCTGGGACAGGGGGCTTGAACACTGAAGCTTTCTTT
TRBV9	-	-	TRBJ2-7	CASSEGVYGHYEQYF	TGTGCCAGCAGCGAGGGGGTTTATGGCCATTACGAGCAGTACTTC
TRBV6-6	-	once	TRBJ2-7	CASSYMAGYEQYF	TGTGCCAGCAGTTACATGGCGGGCTACGAGCAGTACTTC
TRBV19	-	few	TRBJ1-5	CASSKAGFNQPQHF	TGTGCCAGTAGTAAGGCGGGATTCAATCAGCCCCAGCATTTT
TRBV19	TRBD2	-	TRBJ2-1	CASSIRLAGGQFYNEQFF	TGTGCCAGTAGTATTCGGCTAGCGGGAGGACAATTCTACAATGAGCAGTTCTTC
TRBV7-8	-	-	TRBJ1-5	CASSFKGGGEQPQHF	TGTGCCAGCAGCTTTAAGGGAGGGGGGGAGCAGCCCCAGCATTTT
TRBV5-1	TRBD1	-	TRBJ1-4	CASSLTGVGEKLFF	TGCGCCAGCAGCCTGACAGGGGTTGGGGAAAAACTGTTTTTT
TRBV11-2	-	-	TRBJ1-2	CASSLTGAVGYTF	TGTGCCAGCAGCTTAACAGGCGCGGTTGGCTACACCTTC
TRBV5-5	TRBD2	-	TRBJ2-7	CASSWGLAGEQYF	TGTGCCAGCAGCTGGGGACTAGCTGGCGAGCAGTACTTC
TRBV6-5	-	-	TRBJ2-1	CASSTEGLNEQFF	TGTGCCAGCAGCACAGAGGGACTGAATGAGCAGTTCTTC
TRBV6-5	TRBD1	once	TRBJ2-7	CATVTGAIPYEQYF	TGTGCCACCGTAACAGGGGCGATACCCTACGAGCAGTACTTC
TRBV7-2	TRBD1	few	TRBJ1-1	CASSLGQGDAEAFF	TGTGCCAGCAGCTTAGGACAGGGTGACGCTGAAGCTTTCTTT
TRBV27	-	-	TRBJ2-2	CASSFQGLQNTGELFF	TGTGCCAGCAGTTTTCAGGGGCTACAAAACACCGGGGAGCTGTTTTTT
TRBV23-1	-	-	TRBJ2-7	CASSQSHGSYEQYF	TGCGCCAGCAGTCAATCGCACGGTTCCTACGAGCAGTACTTC
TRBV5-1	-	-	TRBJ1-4	CASSPDRTATNEKLFF	TGCGCCAGCAGCCCTGACAGAACTGCAACTAATGAAAAACTGTTTTTT
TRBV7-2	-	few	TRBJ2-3	CASSYSNSFVKDTQYF	TGTGCCAGCAGCTATTCTAATAGCTTTGTTAAAGATACGCAGTATTTT
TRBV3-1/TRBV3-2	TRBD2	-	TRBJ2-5	CASSPGGSLETQYF	TGTGCCAGCAGCCCAGGCGGGAGTCTGGAGACCCAGTACTTC
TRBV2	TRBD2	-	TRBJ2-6	CASRIGLAGLSDVLTF	TGTGCCAGCAGAATCGGACTAGCGGGGTTGTCGGACGTCCTGACTTTC
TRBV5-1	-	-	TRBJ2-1	CASSLAWRIDQFF	TGCGCCAGCAGCTTGGCCTGGCGGATCGATCAGTTCTTC
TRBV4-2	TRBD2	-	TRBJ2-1	CASSQHRTSGEQFF	TGTGCCAGCAGCCAGCATCGGACTAGCGGCGAGCAGTTCTTC
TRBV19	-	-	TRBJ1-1	CASTKRQVLTEAFF	TGTGCCAGTACCAAGAGACAGGTACTCACTGAAGCTTTCTTT
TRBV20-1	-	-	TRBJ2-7	CSASRRLHEQYF	TGCAGTGCTAGTCGGCGGCTCCACGAGCAGTACTTC
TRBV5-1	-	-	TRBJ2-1	CASSLENRGGEQFF	TGCGCCAGCAGCTTGGAAAACAGGGGAGGAGAGCAGTTCTTC
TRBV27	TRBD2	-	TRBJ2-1	CASSFPGLAGNEQFF	TGTGCCAGCAGTTTCCCCGGACTAGCGGGCAATGAGCAGTTCTTC
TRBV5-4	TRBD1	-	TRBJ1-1	CASSRTTGGWVNTEAFF	TGTGCCAGCAGCCGGACGACAGGGGGCTGGGTGAACACTGAAGCTTTCTTT
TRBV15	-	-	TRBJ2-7	CATSRDRETRYEQYF	TGTGCCACCAGCAGAGATCGGGAGACCAGATACGAGCAGTACTTC
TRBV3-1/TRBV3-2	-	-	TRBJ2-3	CASSQDPIDTDTQYF	TGTGCCAGCAGCCAAGATCCTATCGACACAGATACGCAGTATTTT
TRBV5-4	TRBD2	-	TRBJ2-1	CASSLVAGAHNEQFF	TGTGCCAGCAGCTTGGTAGCGGGAGCCCACAATGAGCAGTTCTTC
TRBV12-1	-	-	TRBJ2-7	CASSSRADEQYF	TGTGCCAGCAGCTCCAGAGCGGACGAGCAGTACTTC
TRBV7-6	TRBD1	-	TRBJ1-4	CASSVTQGLHGEKLFF	TGTGCCAGCAGCGTCACACAGGGGCTGCACGGTGAAAAACTGTTTTTT
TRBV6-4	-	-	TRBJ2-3	CASSDRVFTDTQYF	TGTGCCAGCAGTGACCGGGTCTTCACAGATACGCAGTATTTT
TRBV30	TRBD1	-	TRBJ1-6	CAWSVSGQYNSPLHF	TGTGCCTGGAGTGTATCGGGACAGTATAATTCACCCCTCCACTTT
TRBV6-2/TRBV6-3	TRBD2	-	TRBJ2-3	CASSYERGATDTQYF	TGTGCCAGCAGTTACGAGCGGGGGGCCACAGATACGCAGTATTTT
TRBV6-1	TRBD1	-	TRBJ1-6	CASSESTGGNSPLHF	TGTGCCAGCAGTGAATCAACAGGGGGTAATTCACCCCTCCACTTT
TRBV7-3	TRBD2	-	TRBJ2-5	CASSSVSGGVETQYF	TGTGCCAGCAGCTCCGTTAGCGGGGGGGTGGAGACCCAGTACTTC
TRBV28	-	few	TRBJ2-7	CASGSPARYEQYF	TGTGCCAGCGGCTCCCCCGCCCGCTACGAGCAGTACTTC
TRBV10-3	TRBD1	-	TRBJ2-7	CAISGRDRVYEQYF	TGTGCCATCAGTGGTCGGGACAGGGTATACGAGCAGTACTTC
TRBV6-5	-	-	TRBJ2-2	CASSYAKTGNTGELFF	TGTGCCAGCAGTTATGCAAAAACAGGGAACACCGGGGAGCTGTTTTTT
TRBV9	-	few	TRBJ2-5	CASSVGRGSYQETQYF	TGTGCCAGCAGCGTAGGCCGGGGGAGCTACCAAGAGACCCAGTACTTC
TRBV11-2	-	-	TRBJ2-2	CASSSDNLNTGELFF	TGTGCCAGCAGCTCGGACAATTTGAACACCGGGGAGCTGTTTTTT
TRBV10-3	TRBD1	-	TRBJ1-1	CAISGSGTGVTEAFF	TGTGCCATCAGTGGGTCCGGGACAGGGGTTACTGAAGCTTTCTTT
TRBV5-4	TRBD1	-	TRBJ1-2	CASRTTGGYGYTF	TGTGCCAGCAGGACCACAGGGGGCTATGGCTACACCTTC
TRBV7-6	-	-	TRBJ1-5	CASSFQAGSNQPQHF	TGTGCCAGCAGCTTCCAGGCGGGAAGCAATCAGCCCCAGCATTTT
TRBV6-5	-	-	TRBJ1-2	CASSQPPVGYTF	TGTGCCAGCAGCCAACCCCCAGTGGGCTACACCTTC
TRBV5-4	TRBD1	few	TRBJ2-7	CASTTGTGLNEQYF	TGTGCCAGCACTACCGGGACAGGGCTCAACGAGCAGTACTTC
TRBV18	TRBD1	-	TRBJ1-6	CASSPTFGGTEYSPLHF	TGTGCCAGCTCACCCACGTTTGGCGGGACAGAGTATTCACCCCTCCACTTT
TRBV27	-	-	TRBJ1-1	CASSPRTVTEAFF	TGTGCCAGCAGTCCTCGGACAGTCACTGAAGCTTTCTTT
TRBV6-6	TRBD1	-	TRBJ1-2	CASSYPGQGARGYTF	TGTGCCAGCAGTTACCCCGGACAGGGGGCGCGAGGCTACACCTTC
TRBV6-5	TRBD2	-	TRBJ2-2	CASSSRGALTGELFF	TGTGCCAGCAGTTCGCGGGGGGCCCTTACCGGGGAGCTGTTTTTT
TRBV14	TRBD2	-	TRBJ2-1	CASSQGEGMGFEQFF	TGTGCCAGCAGCCAAGGGGAGGGAATGGGGTTTGAGCAGTTCTTC
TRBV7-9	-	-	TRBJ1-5	CASSFGGRQPQHF	TGTGCCAGCAGCTTCGGAGGGCGGCAGCCCCAGCATTTT
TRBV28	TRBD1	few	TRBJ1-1	CASSFGDSSEAFF	TGTGCCAGCAGTTTCGGGGACAGCTCTGAAGCTTTCTTT
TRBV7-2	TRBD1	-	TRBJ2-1	CASSPWTGGNEQFF	TGTGCCAGCAGCCCATGGACAGGAGGCAATGAGCAGTTCTTC
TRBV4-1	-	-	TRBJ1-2	CASSQPETPLGYTF	TGCGCCAGCAGCCAACCGGAGACCCCGCTTGGCTACACCTTC
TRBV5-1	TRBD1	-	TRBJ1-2	CASSQGQGHGYTF	TGCGCCAGCAGCCAAGGACAGGGGCATGGCTACACCTTC
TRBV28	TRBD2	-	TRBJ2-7	CASSPAGGEYEQYF	TGTGCCAGCAGTCCGGCGGGGGGTGAGTACGAGCAGTACTTC
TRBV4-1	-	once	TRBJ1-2	CASSQAWGQTNYGYTF	TGCGCCAGCAGCCAAGCCTGGGGGCAGACTAACTATGGCTACACCTTC